The 18 T cell receptor beta chains below come from one sample, sequenced in a study of blood T cell repertoires in COVID-19. Using immunoSEQ multiplex PCR, the repertoire was profiled, and TCRdb retains in-frame clones only, with some absent. The table includes a few hundred thousand clones, roughly 90% detected once. Material for sequencing was peripheral blood. The receptor set was obtained from a woman aged 45-60 years with acute or convalescent COVID-19.

V gene TRBV6-5 combines with J gene TRBJ1-2; 9 nucleotides line up with TRBD1. This CDR3 has 16 residues. CDR1 and CDR2 from the germline V gene are MNHEY and SVGAGI. Losses at the gene ends were 4 bases for V and 7 bases for J; bases not matched to a gene: 13. DNA of the CDR3: TGTGCCAGCAGTTCCCCGGGACAGGGCTTTTCGGGTGGCTACACCTTC. Its translation: CASSSPGQGFSGGYTF.

The chain couples TRBV19 to TRBJ1-6, with 9 positions matching TRBD1. This CDR3 is built from 13 residues. In germline, CDR1 is LNHDA, CDR2 SQIVND (reference sequence). The J segment lost 7 bases and the V segment lost 5 bases, leaving 0 bases of the junction unmatched. CDR3 region: CASSGTGNSPLHF. The CDR3 DNA reads as TGTGCCAGTAGTGGGACAGGGAATTCACCCCTCCACTTT.

V and J are TRBV6-5 and TRBJ1-6; 7 bases map to TRBD1. CDR3 length: 15 residues. Losses at the gene ends were 0 bases for V and 9 bases for J; bases not matched to a gene: 5. Per the germline V gene, CDR1 is MNHEY and CDR2 is SVGAGI. CDR3 nucleotide sequence: TGTGCCAGCAGTTACTCGGTAGGGGGCGTTTCACCCCTCCACTTT. Residues: CASSYSVGGVSPLHF.

The chain couples TRBV12-3 or TRBV12-4 to TRBJ1-6; D is undetermined. Trimming shortened V by 1 base and J by 9 bases, and 7 bases separated the two germline ends. This CDR3 contains 13 residues. CDR3 bases: TGTGCCAGCAGTTTAGACAGTAGTTCACCCCTCCACTTT. Protein product: CASSLDSSSPLHF.

The chain recombines TRBV24-1 with TRBJ1-2; D unclear. Trimming shortened V by 3 bases and J by 0 bases, and 16 bases separated the two germline ends. The CDR3 consists of 17 residues. The germline V gene encodes CDR1 KGHDR and CDR2 SFDVKD. CDR3 in DNA: TGTGCCACCAGTGATGGAGTATCCCTGGGAGCTAACTATGGCTACACCTTC. Translation gives CATSDGVSLGANYGYTF.

The CDR3 is CAWSVSGLSNQPQHF. The CDR3 DNA follows: TGTGCCTGGAGTGTCTCAGGTTTAAGCAATCAGCCCCAGCATTTT. This rearrangement joins TRBV30 to TRBJ1-5; D is ambiguous. Germline V CDR1 and CDR2: GTSNPN, SVGIG (reference sequence). CDR3 length: 15 amino acids. Trimming stripped 0 bases from V and 1 base from J, with 10 bases between. Variable domain in full (rest from reference TRBV30 and TRBJ1-5): SQTIHQWPATLVQPVGSPLSLECTVEGTSNPNLYWYRQAAGRGLQLLFYSVGIGQISSEVPQNLSASRPQDRQFILSSKKLLLSDSGFYLCAWSVSGLSNQPQHFGDGTRLSIL.

The chain links TRBV4-1 to TRBJ2-3, with 9 bases identical to TRBD2. CDR3 length: 18 amino acids. From germline, CDR1 is MGHRA and CDR2 YSYEKL. With V trimmed by 6 bases and J by 1 base, 14 bases remained unmatched. CDR3 sequence reads: CASRLTSGQGARTDTQYF. CDR3 nucleotide sequence: TGCGCCAGCAGACTCACTAGCGGGCAAGGGGCCCGCACAGATACGCAGTATTTT.

This chain links TRBV6-5 with TRBJ2-7; tentatively, D is TRBD1 (6 bases). V lost 4 bases and J 0 bases, leaving 13 bases between the germline ends. CDR1 is MNHEY, CDR2 SVGAGI, per germline. The CDR3 spans 15 residues. CDR3 DNA: TGTGCCAGCAGTTTCAGGGGTCTCAGCTCCTACGAGCAGTACTTC. Protein: CASSFRGLSSYEQYF.

V is TRBV3-1 (or the pseudogene TRBV3-2) and J is TRBJ1-5; 7 nucleotides line up with TRBD1. From germline, CDR1 is LGHDT and CDR2 YNNKEL (reference sequence). This CDR3 contains 16 residues. Trimming cost V 4 bases and J 5 bases; bases outside gene matches: 11. The CDR3 region has the DNA TGTGCCAGCAGCCTCGGGACAGCCTCCGACGATCAGCCCCAGCATTTT. As protein: CASSLGTASDDQPQHF.

V gene TRBV6-5 combines with J gene TRBJ2-1; possibly TRBD1 for D (6 bases). Between the trimmed V and J ends, which lost 8 bases and 6 bases, there was a span of 17 bases. The germline V gene encodes CDR1 MNHEY and CDR2 SVGAGI. The CDR3 length is 14 residues. DNA of the CDR3: TGTGCCAGCTGTTGGGGGACACTTAGCAATGAGCAGTTCTTC. Translating it yields CASCWGTLSNEQFF.

The chain is built from TRBV7-2 and TRBJ1-2; no reliable D call. CDR3 length: 15 amino acids. Germline V lookup: CDR1 SGHTA, CDR2 FQGNSA. Trimming pared 5 bases from V and 2 bases from J, leaving 15 bases between. The CDR3 reads CASSPRGGPNYGYTF. CDR3 nucleotides: TGTGCCAGCAGCCCGCGAGGAGGCCCGAACTATGGCTACACCTTC.

The rearrangement links TRBV6-5 to TRBJ1-2; 9 bases fit TRBD1. V lost 6 bases, J lost 2 bases, and 4 bases stayed unmatched. The CDR3 is made up of 14 amino acids. Per germline, CDR1 MNHEY and CDR2 SVGAGI. This chain's CDR3 is CASSTGTGNYGYTF. DNA of the CDR3: TGTGCCAGCAGCACCGGGACAGGGAACTATGGCTACACCTTC.

The chain links TRBV9 to TRBJ1-3; maybe TRBD1 (6 bases). This CDR3 comprises 15 residues. Per germline, CDR1 SGDLS and CDR2 YYNGEE. Trimming removed 2 bases from V and 8 bases from J, with 17 bases in between. CDR3 loop: CASSVGPGVTDTIYF. CDR3 nucleotides: TGTGCCAGCAGCGTCGGTCCAGGGGTTACCGACACCATATATTTT.

The V call is TRBV19, the J call TRBJ1-5, with TRBD1 matching 7 bases. The V gene's germline CDR1 is LNHDA and CDR2 SQIVND (reference sequence). V shed 6 bases and J 2 bases; nucleotides not matched to a gene: 7. The CDR3 is made up of 15 amino acids. CDR3 DNA sequence: TGTGCCAGTAGCGGAGGGGGCAGTGGCAATCAGCCCCAGCATTTT. Protein: CASSGGGSGNQPQHF.

A few counts support this clone. This chain uses TRBV2 with TRBJ1-6; D is unresolved. Germline CDR1 is SNHLY and CDR2 is FYNNEI. Trimming cost V 4 bases and J 7 bases, with 8 bases left between them. The CDR3 covers 13 residues. CDR3 protein: CASSAWANSPLHF. The CDR3 DNA sequence: TGTGCCAGCAGTGCTTGGGCGAATTCACCCCTCCACTTT.

The gene calls are TRBV19 and TRBJ1-5; D is uncertain. This CDR3 has 15 amino acids. Germline lookup yields CDR1 LNHDA and CDR2 SQIVND (reference sequence). V dropped 5 bases and J dropped 4 bases, with 15 bases sitting between them. CDR3 in DNA: TGTGCCAGTAGTTTCGGGATTTCCCCTAATCAGCCCCAGCATTTT. This encodes CASSFGISPNQPQHF. The whole variable domain, remainder taken from reference TRBV19 and TRBJ1-5, is DGGITQSPKYLFRKEGQNVTLSCEQNLNHDAMYWYRQDPGQGLRLIYYSQIVNDFQKGDIAEGYSVSREKKESFPLTVTSAQKNPTAFYLCASSFGISPNQPQHFGDGTRLSIL.

The rearrangement uses TRBV5-1 and TRBJ2-2; D is possibly TRBD2 (5 bases). V was shortened by 5 bases and J by 3 bases, with 14 bases between the two germline ends. The germline V gene encodes CDR1 SGHRS and CDR2 YFSETQ. The CDR3 has 15 residues. Here the CDR3 DNA reads TGCGCCAGCAGTATAAGCGGATTATACACCGGGGAGCTGTTTTTT. Its translation is CASSISGLYTGELFF.

This clone was seen a handful of times. V is TRBV15 and J is TRBJ2-1; 9 bases fit TRBD1. The CDR3 runs 15 residues. V lost 3 bases to trimming and J lost 3 bases; unmatched junction nucleotides: 3. CDR1 and CDR2 (germline): LNHNV, YYDKDF (reference sequence). CDR3 residues: CATSSWDRDYNEQFF. The CDR3 DNA reads as TGTGCCACCAGCAGCTGGGACAGGGACTACAATGAGCAGTTCTTC.